This TCR beta chain was retrieved from a study of blood T cell repertoires in COVID-19. Study as a whole: Spain, Italy and the United States supplied samples that represented acute and convalescent COVID-19. PBMCs, B-cell-depleted T cells, or T cells provided the cDNA or gDNA that made up the material.

Profiling relied on immunoSEQ multiplex PCR, and the TCRdb table lists in-frame clones only, not all of them. The table has under 200,000 clones, roughly 90% seen once; the top ten hold around 8.4%. The cohort comprised adults aged about 18 to 100 years residing in under 25 US areas. Resolution of symptoms, clearance, or two negative PCRs was present in recovered Cohort 3 donors. This clone is judged medium-sized. The CDR3 has 17 residues. The gene calls are TRBV12-2 and TRBJ2-2; TRBD2 is the table's D call and was not checked against the DNA. TRBV12-2 is a listed pseudogene. Material for sequencing was PBMCs or T cells enriched from blood (not recorded which). The TCR was taken from a woman between 18 and 30 years old who had recovered from COVID-19. In DNA, the CDR3 is TGTGCAAGTCGCGCGGCCCCTAGCGGGGGGGCCACCGGGGAGCTGTTTTTT. It specifies CASRAAPSGGATGELFF.